The table lists the clone carrying this T cell receptor beta chain with a count of one. Produced via immunoSEQ multiplex PCR; TCRdb's table is partial and in-frame only. The sample lists over 14,000 clones, just over 70% occurring once. These data belong to a study of T cells after somatic rescue of genetic block. The CDR3 runs 15 residues. Trimming removed 0 bases at V and 6 bases at J, with 15 bases between. Germline V gene data show CDR1 as SGHKS and CDR2 as YYEKEE (reference sequence). The sequence was collected from a boy aged 10-17 years. V usage is TRBV5-5 and J usage is TRBJ1-2; D unclear. The sample comprised peripheral blood mononuclear cells (PBMCs). CDR3 region: CASSLARGYGHGYTF. DNA for the CDR3: TGTGCCAGCAGCTTGGCCCGGGGTTACGGGCATGGCTACACCTTC.